The 13 T cell receptor beta chains below all came from one sample that was sequenced in a study of T cell repertoires in aging, cancer and after chemotherapy. Amplification of TCR beta used genomic DNA extracted from peripheral blood. A mixed TRB-A/B primer pool amplified rearranged TRB by multiplex touch-down PCR. Via MiXCR, TCRdb re-called the multiplex PCR reads, giving one row per CDR3 protein. The sample contains around 820 distinct CDR3 sequences, about 25% of which appear only once. The sample was blood. The receptors were gathered from a human donor with a solid tumor.

This clonotype rates as large (0.1 to 1%). J is TRBJ1-4 and V is TRBV6-1; D perhaps matches TRBD1 (6 bases). Germline V CDR1 and CDR2: MNHNS, SASEGT. This CDR3 comprises 15 residues. Trimming took off 1 base at V and 8 bases at J, with 14 bases between the two ends. The CDR3: CASSEVTTGNEKLFF. The CDR3 nucleotides are TGTGCCAGCAGTGAAGTAACAACAGGGAACGAAAAACTGTTTTTT.

In this sample, this clonotype turned up a few times. The chain employs TRBV5-1 and TRBJ2-7; 10 nucleotides match TRBD1. V was clipped by 5 bases and J by 2 bases; unmatched bases: 10. The CDR3 is 16 amino acids. Germline CDR1 and CDR2: SGHRS and YFSETQ. CDR3 DNA: TGCGCCAGCAGGTGGGGTTCCGGGACAGGGGCCTACGAGCAGTACTTC. This encodes CASRWGSGTGAYEQYF.

Relative to its sample, this clonotype is large. The chain is built from TRBV27 and TRBJ2-2; D call uncertain. Trimming took off 3 bases at V and 5 bases at J, with 7 bases between the two ends. The germline CDR1 and CDR2 sequences are MNHEY and SMNVEV (reference sequence). This CDR3 is 13 amino acids long. Here the CDR3 reads CASSLQGTGELFF. The CDR3 bases are TGTGCCAGCAGTTTGCAAGGGACCGGGGAGCTGTTTTTT.

By proportion, this clonotype is large (0.1 to 1%). The chain recombines TRBV6-6 with TRBJ1-1; D call uncertain. Germline loops: CDR1 MNHNY, CDR2 SVGAGI (reference sequence). The CDR3 covers 17 residues. Trimming removed 0 bases from V and 4 bases from J, with 18 bases in between. CDR3 amino acids: CASSYSPRASGVTEAFF. CDR3 sequence (DNA): TGTGCCAGCAGTTACTCCCCCCGGGCGTCCGGGGTCACTGAAGCTTTCTTT.

This clonotype was seen a handful of times. The chain uses TRBV19 and TRBJ2-7; 7 bases are shared with TRBD2. From germline, CDR1 is LNHDA and CDR2 SQIVND (reference sequence). This CDR3 contains 15 residues. V shed 5 bases and J 1 base; nucleotides not matched to a gene: 8. The CDR3 reads CASSSSWTRSYEQYF. CDR3 nucleotides: TGTGCCAGTAGTTCCTCTTGGACTAGATCCTACGAGCAGTACTTC.

The V call is TRBV19, the J call TRBJ1-5, with TRBD1 identical over 7 bases. The V segment lost 6 bases and the J segment 11 bases; nucleotides outside the gene matches: 13. This CDR3 spans 14 amino acids. CDR1 and CDR2 (germline): LNHDA, SQIVND (reference sequence). The CDR3 here is CASRSSGTAGAQHF. CDR3 coding DNA: TGTGCCAGTAGAAGCTCCGGGACAGCCGGAGCCCAGCATTTT.

A remark on this clonotype: Just one base apart from a much larger clone, this may be a read error. The CDR3 DNA sequence: TGTGCCAGCAGTAAAGGCCTATTGGGCTATAATTCACCCCTCCACTTT. Residues: CASSKGLLGYNSPLHF. The gene calls are TRBV6-1 and TRBJ1-6, with D uncertain. The V end lost 5 bases, the J end lost 3 bases, and 14 bases lay between the germline ends. Germline lookup yields CDR1 MNHNS and CDR2 SASEGT. The CDR3 is 16 amino acids.

By sample share, this clonotype is large. This chain uses TRBV29-1 with TRBJ2-2, with D perhaps matching TRBD1 (5 bases). The CDR3 runs to 12 residues. Deletions cut 7 bases from V and 1 base from J, with 7 bases between. From germline, CDR1 is SQVTM and CDR2 ANQGSEA. As DNA, the CDR3 is TGCAGCGCGGACAAGAACACCGGGGAGCTGTTTTTT. Protein: CSADKNTGELFF.

This chain links TRBV28 with TRBJ2-1; D not certain. Trimming took off 2 bases at V and 6 bases at J, with 2 bases between the two ends. CDR1 MDHEN and CDR2 SYDVKM come from the germline V gene. The CDR3 extends over 11 amino acids. CDR3 bases: TGTGCCAGCAGTTTAGGCAATGAGCAGTTCTTC. Translated: CASSLGNEQFF.

Notes on this clonotype: One base away lies a much larger clone, so this may be a sequencing read error. The chain employs TRBV6-5 and TRBJ1-1; D possibly corresponds to TRBD1 (5 bases). This CDR3 contains 15 residues. Germline CDR1 is MNHEY and CDR2 is SVGAGI. The CDR3: CVSSSQGVLNTEAFF. The CDR3 nucleotides are TGTGTCAGCAGTTCCCAAGGGGTCCTGAACACTGAAGCTTTCTTT.

Judged by abundance, this clonotype is large. The V and J genes are TRBV27 and TRBJ2-1; D gene unclear. CDR3 length equals 13 residues. The V gene's germline CDR1 is MNHEY and CDR2 SMNVEV (reference sequence). V was clipped by 8 bases and J by 1 base, with 9 bases between them. CDR3 residues: CASGPWSYNEQFF. The CDR3 bases are TGTGCCAGCGGGCCGTGGTCCTACAATGAGCAGTTCTTC.

CDR3 residues: CASSLETGAHYGYTF. In DNA, the CDR3 is TGCGCCAGCAGCTTGGAGACAGGGGCGCACTATGGCTACACCTTC. The chain uses TRBV5-1 and TRBJ1-2; TRBD1 aligns across 8 bases. This CDR3 spans 15 amino acids. CDR1 is SGHRS, CDR2 YFSETQ, per germline. V was clipped by 0 bases and J by 3 bases; unmatched bases: 4. The full variable domain, its missing parts supplied by reference TRBV5-1 and TRBJ1-2, is KAGVTQTPRYLIKTRGQQVTLSCSPISGHRSVSWYQQTPGQGLQFLFEYFSETQRNKGNFPGRFSGRQFSNSRSEMNVSTLELGDSALYLCASSLETGAHYGYTFGSGTRLTVV.

Note on this clonotype: An end of the junction differs from the germline gene, which may be a read error. The chain has TRBV20-1 and TRBJ2-2; TRBD1 matches at 7 bases. The CDR3 runs to 15 residues. CDR1 DFQATT and CDR2 SNEGSKA come from the germline V gene (reference sequence). The CDR3 sequence is CSASKQGSTTGEMFF. In DNA, the CDR3 is TGCAGTGCTAGTAAACAGGGGTCGACCACCGGGGAGATGTTTTTT.